Below, one TCR beta chain is given with its context. Antigen unknown. Excluded were patients having autoimmune disease history or systemic immunosuppression. This specimen belongs to a study of OX40 agonist ivuxolimab in advanced cancers. Study-wide context: Intravenous ivuxolimab was administered to patients every 2 weeks at 0.01 to 10 mg/kg. Prior checkpoint blockade (anti-PD-1, anti-PD-L1 or anti-CTLA-4) was permitted; approximately 40% had it.

Produced via immunoSEQ multiplex PCR; TCRdb's table is partial and in-frame only. The table includes 80,000 to 95,000 clones, around nine tenths detected once. Study-level results: More expanded clones were seen, on average, in CD8+ T cells than in CD4+.

The clonotype originates from an adult with an advanced solid tumor such as melanoma, head and neck, liver or kidney cancer. The material was CD4+ or CD8+ T cells sorted from blood, obtained in a trial of the OX40 agonist ivuxolimab.

CDR3 nucleotide sequence: TGCGCCAGCAGTATGGGGCGGGGGAACACAGATACGCAGTATTTT. Residues: CASSMGRGNTDTQYF. This chain links TRBV5-1 with TRBJ2-3; TRBD2 aligns across 7 bases. Germline CDR1 reads SGHRS; CDR2 reads YFSETQ. The CDR3 is 15 amino acids. The ends lost 5 bases at V and 2 bases at J; junction bases unmatched: 8. The whole variable domain, remainder taken from reference TRBV5-1 and TRBJ2-3, is KAGVTQTPRYLIKTRGQQVTLSCSPISGHRSVSWYQQTPGQGLQFLFEYFSETQRNKGNFPGRFSGRQFSNSRSEMNVSTLELGDSALYLCASSMGRGNTDTQYFGPGTRLTVL.